The rows below give T cell receptor beta chains drawn from one sample of a study of identical twins. Each CDR3 protein gets one entry after TCRdb re-called the 5' RACE reads with MiXCR. The sample holds roughly 290,000 distinct CDR3 sequences, about 8% seen once. These same data were also listed under a study on yellow fever vaccine responses in identical twins.

Sequencing was performed on memory (CD45RO+) T cells sorted from blood. The receptors here all came from a young woman in good health. Each CDR3 is given with its conserved first and last residue. D genes are given only for firm matches. Expanded clones get a size class; other rows say once, few or many, or leave the size out.

v_gene,d_gene,abundance,j_gene,CDR3nt,CDR3aa
TRBV20-1,-,many,TRBJ2-5,TGCAGTGCTGTCCTGGGAATCAAAGAGACCCAGTACTTC,CSAVLGIKETQYF
TRBV5-6,-,-,TRBJ2-5,TGTGCCAGCAGCTTTCCAAGACATGGGGAGACCCAGTACTTC,CASSFPRHGETQYF
TRBV2,-,many,TRBJ2-3,TGTGCCACCAGAGGTGACTCCGGCACAGATACGCAGTATTTT,CATRGDSGTDTQYF
TRBV28,TRBD1,many,TRBJ2-6,TGTGCCAGCAGCCCGTATCCGACAGGGAATTTTAATGGTGGGGCCAACGTCCTGACTTTC,CASSPYPTGNFNGGANVLTF
TRBV29-1,TRBD2,many,TRBJ2-7,TGCAGCTTTGCGGGAGCGGGCGAGCAGTACTTC,CSFAGAGEQYF
TRBV29-1,TRBD2,many,TRBJ2-5,TGCAGCGTTGCGGGACTCAGCGGGAGGGAGGAGACCCAGTACTTC,CSVAGLSGREETQYF
TRBV6-5,-,few,TRBJ1-1,TGTGCCAGCAGTTACCAGGGGTCGCCAGGCCGGGACACTGAAGCTTTCTTT,CASSYQGSPGRDTEAFF
TRBV18,TRBD1,few,TRBJ1-4,TGTGCCAGCTCACCCCTTTCACGACAGGGTGACAATGAAAAACTGTTTTTT,CASSPLSRQGDNEKLFF
TRBV7-2,TRBD1,few,TRBJ1-1,TGTGCCAGCAGCCAGGCGGGGACAGGGTGGGTGGCACAAGAAGCTTTCTTT,CASSQAGTGWVAQEAFF
TRBV27,-,many,TRBJ1-2,TGTGCCAGCAGTTTCAGTGATAACTATGGCTACACCTTC,CASSFSDNYGYTF
TRBV12-3/TRBV12-4,-,many,TRBJ2-1,TGTGCCAGCACTTCCCCAGACAGATACAATGAGCAGTTCTTC,CASTSPDRYNEQFF
TRBV6-1,TRBD2,few,TRBJ2-7,TGTGCCAGCAGTCCTGGGACTAGCGGGAGCGGCGAGCAGTACTTC,CASSPGTSGSGEQYF
TRBV4-1,-,few,TRBJ1-1,TGCGCCAGCAGCCAAACAGGACAGAACACTGAAGCTTTCTTT,CASSQTGQNTEAFF
TRBV12-3/TRBV12-4,-,many,TRBJ2-2,TGTGCCAGCAAAAATAGTGCAACCGGGCCGTTCACCGGGGAGCTGTTTTTT,CASKNSATGPFTGELFF
TRBV12-3/TRBV12-4,-,many,TRBJ2-3,TGTGCCAGCAGTTTTTCAGATACGCAGTATTTT,CASSFSDTQYF
TRBV7-2,TRBD2,-,TRBJ2-1,TGTGCCAGCAGCTTGGGACTAGCGGGAGGGCGGGTACGGCAGTTCTTC,CASSLGLAGGRVRQFF
TRBV11-2,-,many,TRBJ2-1,TGTGCCAGCAGCTATGACTACTCGGGCTACAATGAGCAGTTCTTC,CASSYDYSGYNEQFF
TRBV24-1,TRBD2,few,TRBJ2-1,TGTGCCACCAGTGAAGCGGGAAGTTTATCCTACAATGAGCAGTTCTTC,CATSEAGSLSYNEQFF
TRBV6-2/TRBV6-3,TRBD2,few,TRBJ2-1,TGTGCCAGCAGTCCTGTGGCGGGGGGGTACAATGAGCAGTTCTTC,CASSPVAGGYNEQFF
TRBV6-4,-,-,TRBJ2-5,TGTGCCAGGGGGACCCAGTACTTC,CARGTQYF
TRBV5-1,TRBD1,many,TRBJ1-5,TGCGCCAGCAGCATGGGACAGGGGGGACAGCCCCAGCATTTT,CASSMGQGGQPQHF
TRBV10-3,TRBD1,many,TRBJ2-3,TGTGCCATCAGTGACCTACAGGGGGATACGCAGTATTTT,CAISDLQGDTQYF
TRBV15,-,many,TRBJ1-2,TGTGCCACCTGCCTAGTCGTCAGCTATGGCTACACCTTC,CATCLVVSYGYTF
TRBV2,-,-,TRBJ1-2,TGTGCCAGCAGTGGGGAAGTGGCCTCTGGCTACACCTTC,CASSGEVASGYTF
TRBV28,-,many,TRBJ1-5,TGTGCCAGCAGTTTCGGCGGGGGAAGTCAGCCCCAGCATTTT,CASSFGGGSQPQHF
TRBV5-1,-,-,TRBJ2-1,TGCGCCAGCAGCTTAAACTCGGACAGCCATGAGCAGTTCTTC,CASSLNSDSHEQFF
TRBV28,-,many,TRBJ2-1,TGTGCCAGCAGTTTGTATAGTCGGGCCCTACGCGATGAGCAGTTCTTC,CASSLYSRALRDEQFF
TRBV2,-,-,TRBJ2-3,TGTGCCAGCAGTGAGGGAAGGGGACGAGATACGCAGTTTTTT,CASSEGRGRDTQFF
TRBV5-4,-,few,TRBJ2-7,TGTGCCAGCAGCACCCGGGACAACTACGAGCAGTACTTC,CASSTRDNYEQYF
TRBV12-3/TRBV12-4,-,many,TRBJ1-3,TGTGCCAGCAGTGAGTTCGGGCGGAACTCTGGAAACACCATATATTTT,CASSEFGRNSGNTIYF
TRBV28,-,-,TRBJ2-7,TGTGCCAGGGGCCTACGTAGGGGCTCGAACGAGCAGTACTTC,CARGLRRGSNEQYF
TRBV4-2,-,many,TRBJ1-1,TGTGCCAGCAGCCAGACAACGGAATACACTGAAGCTTTCTTT,CASSQTTEYTEAFF
TRBV9,-,many,TRBJ2-1,TGTGCCAGCGTCTCGGTGCAGTTCTTC,CASVSVQFF
TRBV7-2,-,many,TRBJ2-3,TGTGCCAGCAGCACGTCGCGGGGCCCAGATACGCAGTATTTT,CASSTSRGPDTQYF
TRBV10-3,-,many,TRBJ1-3,TGTGCCATCAGTGAGCCGCGAGGGGAAGGAAACACCATATATTTT,CAISEPRGEGNTIYF
TRBV11-2,TRBD2,many,TRBJ2-1,TGTGCCAGCAGGCTAGCGGGATACAATGAGCAGTTCTTC,CASRLAGYNEQFF
TRBV7-9,TRBD1,many,TRBJ2-3,TGTGCCAGCAGCCCCCCCCCGGGACAGGGGGCGAAAGATACGCAGTATTTT,CASSPPPGQGAKDTQYF
TRBV5-6,-,many,TRBJ1-1,TGTGCCAGCAGCTGGGGGGGGCCGGCGGGGACTGAAGCTTTCTTT,CASSWGGPAGTEAFF
TRBV27,TRBD2,-,TRBJ2-1,TGTGCCAGCAGCCAGCGGGAGCTAGCCTACAATGAGCAGTTCTTC,CASSQRELAYNEQFF
TRBV4-1,TRBD1,-,TRBJ1-2,TGCGCCAGCAGCCAACCCCGACAGGGTTTGGCATTTGGCTACACCTTC,CASSQPRQGLAFGYTF
TRBV7-9,TRBD1,many,TRBJ1-1,TGTGCCAGCAGCCTTGCAGGGGGGCTACGCACTGAAGCTTTCTTT,CASSLAGGLRTEAFF
TRBV7-9,-,few,TRBJ2-6,TGTGCCAGCAGCAATCGGACCTCTGGGGCCAACGTCCTGACTTTC,CASSNRTSGANVLTF
TRBV6-5,TRBD2,few,TRBJ2-3,TGTGCCAGCAGTTCGGCGGGGGTGGCAGATACGCAGTATTTT,CASSSAGVADTQYF
TRBV4-2,TRBD2,many,TRBJ2-3,TGTGCCAGCAGCCAAGGACTAGCCCGCACAGATACGCAGTATTTT,CASSQGLARTDTQYF